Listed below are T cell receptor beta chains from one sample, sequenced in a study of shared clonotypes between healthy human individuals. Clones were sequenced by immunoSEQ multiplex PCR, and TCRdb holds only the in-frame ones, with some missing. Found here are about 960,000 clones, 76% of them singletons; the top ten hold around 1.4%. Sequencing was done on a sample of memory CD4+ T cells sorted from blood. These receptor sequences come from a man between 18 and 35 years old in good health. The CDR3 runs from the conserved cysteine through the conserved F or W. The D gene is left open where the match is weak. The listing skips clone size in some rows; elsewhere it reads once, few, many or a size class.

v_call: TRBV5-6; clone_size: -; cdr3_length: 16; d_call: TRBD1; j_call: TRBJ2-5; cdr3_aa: CASSLMGQGGYETQYF; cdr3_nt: TGTGCCAGCAGCTTGATGGGACAGGGAGGATATGAGACCCAGTACTTC
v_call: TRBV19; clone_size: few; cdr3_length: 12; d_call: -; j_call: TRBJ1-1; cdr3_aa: CASSRVNTEAFF; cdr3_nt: TGTGCCAGTAGTAGAGTGAACACTGAAGCTTTCTTT
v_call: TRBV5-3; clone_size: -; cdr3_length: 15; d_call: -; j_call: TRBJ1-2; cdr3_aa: CARSLDPGVMYGYTF; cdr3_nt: TGTGCCAGAAGCTTGGATCCAGGGGTCATGTATGGCTACACCTTC
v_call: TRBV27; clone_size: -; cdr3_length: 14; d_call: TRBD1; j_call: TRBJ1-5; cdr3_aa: CASRSGQGGQPQHF; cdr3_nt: TGTGCCAGCAGATCGGGACAGGGAGGACAGCCCCAGCATTTT
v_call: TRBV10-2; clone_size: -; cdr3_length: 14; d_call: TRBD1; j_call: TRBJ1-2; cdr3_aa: CASTSTGGSYGYTF; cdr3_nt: TGCGCCAGCACGTCCACAGGGGGCAGCTATGGCTACACCTTC
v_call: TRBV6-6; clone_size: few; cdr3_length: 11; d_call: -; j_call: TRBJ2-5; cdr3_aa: CASGSRETQYF; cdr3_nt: TGTGCCAGCGGGAGTCGGGAGACCCAGTACTTC
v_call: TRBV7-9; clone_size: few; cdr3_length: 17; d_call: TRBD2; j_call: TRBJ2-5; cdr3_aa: CASRAGTSGGARETQYF; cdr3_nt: TGTGCCAGCAGGGCCGGGACTAGCGGGGGGGCCCGTGAGACCCAGTACTTC
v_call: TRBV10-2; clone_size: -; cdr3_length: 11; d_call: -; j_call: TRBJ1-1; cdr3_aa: CASWGNTEAFF; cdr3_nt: TGCGCCAGTTGGGGGAACACTGAAGCTTTCTTT
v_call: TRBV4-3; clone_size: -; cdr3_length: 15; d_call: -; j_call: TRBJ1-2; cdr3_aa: CASSQSTVLNYGYTF; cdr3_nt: TGCGCCAGCAGCCAATCCACAGTCCTCAACTATGGCTACACCTTC
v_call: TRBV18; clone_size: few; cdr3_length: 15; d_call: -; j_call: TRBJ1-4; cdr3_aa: CASSLTRQPNEKLFF; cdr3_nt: TGTGCCAGCTCACTCACCCGACAGCCTAATGAAAAACTGTTTTTT
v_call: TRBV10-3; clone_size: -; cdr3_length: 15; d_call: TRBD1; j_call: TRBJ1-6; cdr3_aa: CAISGADRGNSPLHF; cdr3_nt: TGTGCCATCAGCGGGGCGGACAGGGGGAATTCACCCCTCCACTTT
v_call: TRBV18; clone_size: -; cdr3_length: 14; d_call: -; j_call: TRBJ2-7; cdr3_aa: CASSPGQNSYEQYF; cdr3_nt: TGTGCCAGCTCACCGGGGCAGAACTCCTACGAGCAGTACTTC
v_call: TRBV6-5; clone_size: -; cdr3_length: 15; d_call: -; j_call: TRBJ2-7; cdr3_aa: CASSPSWVGISGQYF; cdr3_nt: TGTGCCAGCAGCCCTTCCTGGGTAGGGATTAGTGGGCAGTACTTC
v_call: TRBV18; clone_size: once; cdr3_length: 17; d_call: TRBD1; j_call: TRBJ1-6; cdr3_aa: CASSPAGTGIMNSPLHF; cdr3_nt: TGTGCCAGCTCACCCGCCGGGACAGGGATTATGAATTCACCCCTCCACTTT
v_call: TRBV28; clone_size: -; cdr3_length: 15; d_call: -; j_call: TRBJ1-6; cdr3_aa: CASIGGSSYNSPLHF; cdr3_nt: TGTGCCAGCATTGGGGGGTCCTCCTATAATTCACCCCTCCACTTT
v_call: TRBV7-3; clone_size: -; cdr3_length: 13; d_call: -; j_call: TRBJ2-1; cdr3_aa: CASSRIEGNEQFF; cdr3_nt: TGTGCCAGCAGCCGCATCGAAGGCAATGAGCAGTTCTTC
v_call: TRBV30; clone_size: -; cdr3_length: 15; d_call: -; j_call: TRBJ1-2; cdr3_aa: CAWSVFGASVGGYTF; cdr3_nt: TGTGCCTGGAGTGTTTTCGGAGCGAGTGTCGGGGGCTACACCTTC
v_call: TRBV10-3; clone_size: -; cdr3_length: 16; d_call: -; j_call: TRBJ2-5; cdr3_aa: CATTPAAVTRQETQYF; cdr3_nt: TGTGCCACCACCCCAGCAGCCGTGACAAGACAAGAGACCCAGTACTTC
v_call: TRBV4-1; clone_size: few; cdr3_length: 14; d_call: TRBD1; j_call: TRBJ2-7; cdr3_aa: CASSPDRGNNEQYF; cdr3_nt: TGCGCCAGCAGCCCCGACAGGGGGAACAACGAGCAGTACTTC
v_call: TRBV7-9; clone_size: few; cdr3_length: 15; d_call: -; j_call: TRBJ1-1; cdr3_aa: CASSPRGTPNTEAFF; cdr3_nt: TGTGCCAGCAGCCCCCGCGGGACACCGAACACTGAAGCTTTCTTT
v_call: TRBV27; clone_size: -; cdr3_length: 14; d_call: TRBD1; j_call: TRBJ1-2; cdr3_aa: CASSPNRGSYGYTF; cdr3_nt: TGTGCCAGCAGTCCGAACAGGGGGAGCTATGGCTACACCTTC
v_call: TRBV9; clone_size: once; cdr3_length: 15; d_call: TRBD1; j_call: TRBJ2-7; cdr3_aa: CASSVATGAVSEQYF; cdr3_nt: TGTGCCAGCAGCGTCGCTACAGGGGCGGTTTCCGAGCAGTACTTC
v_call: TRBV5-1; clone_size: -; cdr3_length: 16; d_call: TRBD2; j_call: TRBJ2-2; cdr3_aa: CASSLVGLAGAGELFF; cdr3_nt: TGCGCCAGCAGCTTGGTAGGCCTAGCGGGAGCCGGGGAGCTGTTTTTT
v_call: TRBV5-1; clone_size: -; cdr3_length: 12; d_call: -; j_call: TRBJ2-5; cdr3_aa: CASSINQETQYF; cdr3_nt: TGCGCCAGCAGCATAAATCAAGAGACCCAGTACTTC
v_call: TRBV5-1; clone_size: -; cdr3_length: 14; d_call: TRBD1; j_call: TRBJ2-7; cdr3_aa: CASSEQGQSYEQYF; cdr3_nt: TGCGCCAGCAGCGAACAGGGGCAGTCCTACGAGCAGTACTTC
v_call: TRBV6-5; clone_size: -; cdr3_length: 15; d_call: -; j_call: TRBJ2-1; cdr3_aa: CASRSTGLGGNEQFF; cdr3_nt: TGTGCCAGCAGGTCTACGGGCCTGGGGGGTAATGAGCAGTTCTTC
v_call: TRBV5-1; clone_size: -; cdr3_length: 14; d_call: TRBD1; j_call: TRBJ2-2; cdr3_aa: CASSQRQGSGELFF; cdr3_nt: TGCGCCAGCAGTCAACGACAGGGATCCGGGGAGCTGTTTTTT
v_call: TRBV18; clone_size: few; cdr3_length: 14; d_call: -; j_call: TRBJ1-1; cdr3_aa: CASSPRVTNTEAFF; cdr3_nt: TGTGCCAGCTCACCAAGGGTCACGAACACTGAAGCTTTCTTT
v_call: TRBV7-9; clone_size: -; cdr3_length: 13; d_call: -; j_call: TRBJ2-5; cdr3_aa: CASSLVTQETQYF; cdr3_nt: TGTGCCAGCAGCTTAGTCACTCAAGAGACCCAGTACTTC